The 2 T cell receptor beta chains listed next were all sequenced from one sample in a study of vaccination effects on CD4 cells after COVID-19. TCRdb's table, derived via immunoSEQ multiplex PCR, lists solely in-frame clones and lacks some. The sample has 20,000 to 30,000 clones, roughly 80% seen once; the top ten hold under 13%. The antigens these receptors bind are not known. Before sequencing, viral peptide pools were used by the ViraFEST assay to expand antigen-specific CD4+ T cells. Culture proceeded for 10 days, and CD4+ T cells were then isolated. Nobody among the vaccine recipients had prior SARS-CoV-2 infection (nucleocapsid antibodies were negative). Sequencing used CD4+ T cells from PBMCs cultured with HCoV-NL63 spike peptides, obtained before COVID-19 vaccination. These TCRs come from a human donor who received a COVID-19 vaccine.

The chain couples TRBV5-6 to TRBJ2-3; D may be TRBD2 (6 bases). V was cut by 4 bases and J by 6 bases, with 18 bases left in between. CDR3 length equals 15 residues. CDR1 and CDR2 from the germline V gene are SGHDT and YYEEEE. The DNA of the CDR3 is TGTGCCAGCAGCCCACTTGTGGGAGGTGCTGATACGCAGTATTTT. It translates to CASSPLVGGADTQYF.

The table lists this clone with a count of one. The J gene is TRBJ2-7, the V gene TRBV28, with D maybe TRBD2 (6 bases). The CDR3 is 15 residues long. V was clipped by 6 bases and J by 2 bases, with 17 bases between them. Per germline, CDR1 MDHEN and CDR2 SYDVKM. Here the CDR3 reads CASSSPGGWTYEQYF. The CDR3 DNA reads TGTGCCAGCAGCTCCCCCGGGGGATGGACCTACGAGCAGTACTTC.